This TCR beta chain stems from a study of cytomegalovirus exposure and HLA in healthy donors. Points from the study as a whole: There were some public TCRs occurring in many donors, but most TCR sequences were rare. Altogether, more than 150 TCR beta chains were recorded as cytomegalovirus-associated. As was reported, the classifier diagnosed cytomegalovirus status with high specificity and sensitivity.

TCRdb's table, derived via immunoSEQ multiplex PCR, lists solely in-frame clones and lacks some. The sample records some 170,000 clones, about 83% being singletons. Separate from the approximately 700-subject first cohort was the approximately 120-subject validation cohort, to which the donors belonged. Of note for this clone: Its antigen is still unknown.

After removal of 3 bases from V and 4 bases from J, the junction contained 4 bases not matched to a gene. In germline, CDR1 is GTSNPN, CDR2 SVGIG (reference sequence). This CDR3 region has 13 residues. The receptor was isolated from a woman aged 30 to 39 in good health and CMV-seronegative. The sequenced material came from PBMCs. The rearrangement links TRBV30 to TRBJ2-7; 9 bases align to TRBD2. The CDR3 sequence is CAWRRGGAYEQYF. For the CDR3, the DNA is TGTGCCTGGAGGCGCGGGGGGGCTTACGAGCAGTACTTC.